These T cell receptor beta chains were read from a single sample in a study of CXCR3-negative and CXCR3-positive naive CD8 T cells. TCRdb reworked the 5' RACE reads into one entry per CDR3 protein, no DNA. The sample includes tens of thousands of distinct CDR3 sequences. The sample taken for sequencing was naive CXCR3+ CD8+ T cells from blood. These receptors were collected from a human donor in good health. Some clones in this sample may be carry-over from other donors' samples. Each CDR3 is given with its conserved first and last residue. Clone size is shown for a subset of rows, as once, few, many or a class of expanded clone.

>14|TRBV7-9|.|TRBJ2-5
CASSLGRGPETQYF
>13|TRBV20-1|.|TRBJ1-4
CSARVADNEKLFF
>11|TRBV12-3/TRBV12-4|.|TRBJ2-5
CASVVEETQYF
>16|TRBV18|.|TRBJ2-1
CASSPSTGGSYNEQLF
>14|TRBV15|.|TRBJ1-1
CATSRNGTNTEAFF
>14|TRBV12-3/TRBV12-4|.|TRBJ2-1
CASSFSSSYNEQFF
>13|TRBV6-2/TRBV6-3|medium-sized|TRBJ1-2
CASRGQANYGYTF
>13|TRBV7-9|.|TRBJ2-3
CASSLDVTDTQYF
>15|TRBV4-2|.|TRBJ2-7
CASSLRTGNLYEQYF
>14|TRBV5-1|.|TRBJ2-7
CASSLETGWDEQYF
>15|TRBV9|.|TRBJ1-2
CASSGRDREDYGYTF
>15|TRBV28|.|TRBJ1-2
CASSLEISGYYGYTF
>15|TRBV20-1|.|TRBJ1-2
CSARTTGRANYGYTF
>16|TRBV6-2/TRBV6-3|.|TRBJ2-2
CATSELSGIPTGELFF